The TCR beta chain under discussion was sequenced for a study of blood T cell repertoires in COVID-19. At the level of the study: Italy, Spain and the United States were the sources of the convalescent and acute COVID-19 samples.

CDR3 length: 17 residues. Germline CDR1 reads KGHDR; CDR2 reads SFDVKD. V lost 4 bases, J lost 0 bases, and 16 bases lay in between. Profiled with immunoSEQ multiplex PCR; TCRdb holds only in-frame clones, not every one. This sample yields about 340,000 clones, of which around 80% are seen a single time; 2.5% to 3.5% belongs to the top ten. The sequenced sample consisted of peripheral blood. The receptor comes from a man under 40 with active or convalescent COVID-19. The chain combines TRBV24-1 with TRBJ2-3; maybe TRBD2 (6 bases). CDR3 nucleotides: TGTGCCACCAGTGACTCACCGGGACTTCCTAGCACAGATACGCAGTATTTT. Residues: CATSDSPGLPSTDTQYF.